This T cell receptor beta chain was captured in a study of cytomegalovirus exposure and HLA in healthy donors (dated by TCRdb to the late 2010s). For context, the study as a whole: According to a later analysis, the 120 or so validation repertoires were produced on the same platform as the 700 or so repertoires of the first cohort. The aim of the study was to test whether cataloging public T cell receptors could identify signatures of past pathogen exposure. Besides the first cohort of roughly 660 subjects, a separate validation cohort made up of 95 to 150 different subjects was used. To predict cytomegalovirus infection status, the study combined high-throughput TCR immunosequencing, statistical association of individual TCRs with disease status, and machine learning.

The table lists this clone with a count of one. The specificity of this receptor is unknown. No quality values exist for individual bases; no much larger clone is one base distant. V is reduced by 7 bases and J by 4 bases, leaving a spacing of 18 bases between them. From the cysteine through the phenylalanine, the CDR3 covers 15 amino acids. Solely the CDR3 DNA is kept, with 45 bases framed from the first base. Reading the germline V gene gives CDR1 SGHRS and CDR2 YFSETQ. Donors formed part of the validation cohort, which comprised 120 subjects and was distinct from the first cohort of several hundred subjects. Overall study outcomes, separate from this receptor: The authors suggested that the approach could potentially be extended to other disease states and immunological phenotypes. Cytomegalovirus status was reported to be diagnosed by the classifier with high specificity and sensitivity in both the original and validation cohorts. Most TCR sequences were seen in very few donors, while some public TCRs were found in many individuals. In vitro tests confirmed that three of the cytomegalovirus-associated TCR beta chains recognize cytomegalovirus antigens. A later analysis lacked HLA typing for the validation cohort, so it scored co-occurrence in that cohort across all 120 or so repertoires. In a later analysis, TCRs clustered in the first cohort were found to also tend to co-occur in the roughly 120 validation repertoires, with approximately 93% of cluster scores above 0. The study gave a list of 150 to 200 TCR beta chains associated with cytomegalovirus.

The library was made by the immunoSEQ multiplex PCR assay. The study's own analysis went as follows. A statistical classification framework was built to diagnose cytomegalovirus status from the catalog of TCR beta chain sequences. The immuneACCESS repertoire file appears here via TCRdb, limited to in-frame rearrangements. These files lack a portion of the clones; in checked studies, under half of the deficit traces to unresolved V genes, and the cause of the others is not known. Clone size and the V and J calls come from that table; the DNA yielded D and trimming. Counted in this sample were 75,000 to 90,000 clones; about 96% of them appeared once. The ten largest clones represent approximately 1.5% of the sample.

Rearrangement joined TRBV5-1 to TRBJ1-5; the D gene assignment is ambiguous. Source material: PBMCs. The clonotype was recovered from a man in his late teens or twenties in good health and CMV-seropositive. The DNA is TGCGCCAGCGTTAGGCCGGGAGTGGAGAATCAGCCCCAGCATTTT. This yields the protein CASVRPGVENQPQHF.